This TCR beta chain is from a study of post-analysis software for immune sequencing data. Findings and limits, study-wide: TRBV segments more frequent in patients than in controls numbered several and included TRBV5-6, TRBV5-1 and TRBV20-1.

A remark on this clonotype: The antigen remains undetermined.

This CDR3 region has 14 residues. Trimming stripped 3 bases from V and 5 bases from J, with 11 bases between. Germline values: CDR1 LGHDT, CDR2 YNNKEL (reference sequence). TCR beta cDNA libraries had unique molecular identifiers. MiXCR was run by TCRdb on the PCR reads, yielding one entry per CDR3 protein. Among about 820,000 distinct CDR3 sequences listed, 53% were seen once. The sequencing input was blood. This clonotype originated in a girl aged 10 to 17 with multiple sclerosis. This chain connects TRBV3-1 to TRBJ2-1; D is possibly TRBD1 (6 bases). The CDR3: CASSHPGHDNEQFF. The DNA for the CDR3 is TGTGCCAGCAGCCATCCGGGACATGACAATGAGCAGTTCTTC.